This TCR beta chain was found in a study of T-cell memory formation after mild COVID-19. The V gene end was trimmed by 3 bases and the J gene end by 15 bases; junction bases not matched to a gene: 7. The CDR3 covers 12 residues. TCRdb reprocessed the 5' RACE reads with MiXCR, giving one entry per CDR3 protein. This sample has about 140,000 distinct CDR3 sequences; less than 20% occur once, and the top ten carry over 2%. The clonotype originates from an adult woman who had mild COVID-19 (a few samples of this study predate the infection). Cell type and time point are not known. The chain combines TRBV12-3 or TRBV12-4 with TRBJ2-1; 8 nucleotides line up with TRBD1. The sequencing sample was made of PBMCs or a T cell subset sorted from them (not recorded which). The CDR3 region is CASSFSDRGRFF. CDR3 nucleotides: TGTGCCAGCAGTTTTTCTGACAGGGGAAGGTTCTTC.